This is a list of T cell receptor beta chains from one sample in a study of cytomegalovirus exposure and HLA in healthy donors. Only in-frame clones appear in the TCRdb table, and some are missing; sequencing was by immunoSEQ multiplex PCR. The sample has some 120,000 clones, 15% seen once. The sequenced material came from PBMCs. The receptor set was obtained from a woman younger than 35 in good health and CMV-seronegative. The CDR3 runs from the conserved cysteine through the conserved F or W. A D gene is named only where the DNA matches it firmly. The size of a clone is reported for some rows only, either as once, few or many, or as a class for expanded clones.

V: TRBV29-1; D: .; size: .; J: TRBJ1-2; CDR3: CSVEGKTEPYGYTF; DNA: TGCAGCGTTGAAGGAAAGACAGAGCCCTATGGCTACACCTTC
V: TRBV15; D: .; size: few; J: TRBJ2-2; CDR3: CATSGGGELFF; DNA: TGTGCCACCAGCGGCGGAGGGGAGCTGTTTTTT
V: TRBV13; D: .; size: .; J: TRBJ2-5; CDR3: CASSTGNQETQYF; DNA: TGTGCCAGCAGCACAGGGAACCAAGAGACCCAGTACTTC
V: TRBV2; D: .; size: .; J: TRBJ2-2; CDR3: CASSERSENTGELFF; DNA: TGTGCCAGCAGTGAACGGAGCGAAAACACCGGGGAGCTGTTTTTT
V: TRBV6-6; D: .; size: .; J: TRBJ2-5; CDR3: CASSYSPTTETQYF; DNA: TGTGCCAGCAGTTACTCGCCAACAACGGAGACCCAGTACTTC
V: TRBV5-4; D: TRBD2; size: .; J: TRBJ2-5; CDR3: CASSLGLAQETQYF; DNA: TGTGCCAGCAGCCTGGGACTAGCCCAAGAGACCCAGTACTTC
V: TRBV14; D: .; size: few; J: TRBJ1-2; CDR3: CASSQDARHLYGYTF; DNA: TGTGCCAGCAGCCAAGATGCGCGACACCTCTATGGCTACACCTTC
V: TRBV7-9; D: .; size: .; J: TRBJ2-1; CDR3: CASSLSGRKGDEQFF; DNA: TGTGCCAGCAGCTTAAGTGGTAGAAAAGGGGATGAGCAGTTCTTC
V: TRBV28; D: .; size: .; J: TRBJ2-1; CDR3: CASSPPLDSEQFF; DNA: TGTGCCAGCAGCCCCCCCCTCGACAGTGAGCAGTTCTTC
V: TRBV5-1; D: TRBD1; size: .; J: TRBJ2-7; CDR3: CASSLAPGQVYEQYF; DNA: TGCGCCAGCAGCTTGGCCCCGGGACAGGTCTACGAGCAGTACTTC